Sequencing of this T cell receptor beta chain was carried out in a study of T cell responses to AZD1222 COVID-19 vaccine. About this clone: What it binds is not known.

General study results and limits: Mapped onto spike, vaccine-associated CD4 TCRs spanned it and were dominant at 160-218 and 743-854. The breadth and depth of Spike-specific TCRs increased once two AZD1222 doses had been given.

Profiling relied on immunoSEQ multiplex PCR, and the TCRdb table lists in-frame clones only, not all of them. The sample has 150,000 to 160,000 clones; 90% are singletons. Trimming pared 4 bases from V and 0 bases from J, leaving 13 bases between. This CDR3 spans 15 amino acids. The V gene's germline CDR1 is SGHRS and CDR2 YFSETQ. The receptor comes from an adult in good health. Sequences were derived from peripheral blood, sampled on day 0 of AZD1222 vaccination. This sequence joins TRBV5-1 and TRBJ2-5, with D possibly TRBD2 on 5 matching bases. The CDR3 sequence is CASSLGLTHQETQYF. DNA of the CDR3: TGCGCCAGCAGCCTCGGACTGACCCACCAAGAGACCCAGTACTTC.